The source of this TCR beta chain is a study of cytomegalovirus exposure and HLA in healthy donors. Turning to the study itself: Genotyping of 430 or so donors showed that 80% to 85% belonged to the Caucasian-associated ancestry cluster.

This PCR relied on a set of 60 Vbeta primers and 13 Jbeta primers. Assay: immunoSEQ multiplex PCR; the TCRdb copy retains only in-frame clones and omits some. The repertoire holds 150,000 to 200,000 clones, with 81% as singletons. Each donor was nominally healthy when sampled (though unrecorded immune exposures were likely). V lost 0 bases and J 0 bases, leaving 15 bases between the germline ends. This CDR3 comprises 19 residues. Germline-derived CDR1 and CDR2 are LGHNA and YSLEER. General observations from the study: It was 160 or so TCR beta chains that were listed as cytomegalovirus-associated.

Comment on this clone: The antigen remains undetermined.

Material: PBMCs. The receptor was derived from a young man in good health and CMV-seronegative. The chain couples TRBV4-3 to TRBJ1-6, with D hard to call. CDR3 residues: CASSQEVYGVVSYNSPLHF. CDR3 bases: TGCGCCAGCAGCCAAGAGGTGTACGGAGTAGTCTCCTATAATTCACCCCTCCACTTT.